This T cell receptor (beta chain) was captured in a study of blood T cell repertoires in COVID-19 (dated by TCRdb to about 2020). In the study overall: Samples from collaborators originated in the United States, Italy and Spain and spanned both the acute and convalescent phases of COVID-19. A de-identified subject ID, COVID-19 status, age in years and sex were almost always included in the sample metadata. Samples were obtained from the ongoing ImmuneRACE study (first 160 participants) and from about 1,300 subjects provided by 6 global collaborators. The repertoires were released in a freely available public database meant as a resource for research on the immune response to SARS-CoV-2. The prospective study material was composed of cDNA or gDNA derived from T cells, B-cell-depleted T cells, or PBMCs. The dataset comprised deeply sampled blood TCRbeta repertoires from subjects exposed to, actively infected with, or recovered from COVID-19. Where HLA class I and class II types were available, the types were taken from metadata supplied by the sample provider, not from assay-based typing.

Measured from the cysteine to the phenylalanine, the CDR3 is 16 residues long. The sequence is cut down to CDR3 DNA, 48 bases in frame from base 1. For CDR1 and CDR2, the germline V gene (reference sequence) lists MNHEY and SMNVEV. Trimming costs V 2 bases and J 1 base, and their ends lie 11 bases apart. TCRbeta CDR3 regions were amplified from genomic DNA by means of the immunoSEQ Assay, a bias-controlled multiplex PCR. In the authors' own workflow: Within the assay, amplification of reference gene primers was used to estimate how many nucleated cells each sample contained. Sequence reads were collapsed and filtered to measure the absolute abundance of every unique TCRbeta CDR3 rearrangement. For each sample, productive Simpson clonality was calculated by taking the square root of Simpson's diversity index across productive rearrangements. TCRdb obtained this table from immuneACCESS and retained in-frame rearrangements with V and J assigned. These tables miss some clones; where compared with another copy, unresolved V genes account for less than half of the shortfall, and the remainder is unexplained. For V, J and clone size, that table is used; D and trimming come from the DNA. Within this sample are 30,000 to 45,000 clones, with approximately 78% of them counted one time only. Together, the top ten hold 33% of the sample.

As regards this clone: The antigen it recognizes is unknown. Per-nucleotide qualities are absent, and no much larger clonotype sits a single base away.

Whole blood was collected in K2EDTA tubes by collaborating institutions according to the institutions' own protocols. Collaborator samples were shipped for TCRbeta analysis as frozen whole blood, isolated PBMCs, or DNA extracted from either sample type. Results and caveats for the whole study, not just this receptor: The quantity of clinical and demographic metadata differed by source and by participant and was supplied without curation.

The clonotype was recovered from a man in his 60s with acute or convalescent COVID-19. The chain is assembled from TRBV27 and TRBJ2-2; a weak D assignment points to TRBD1 (6 bases agree). The sample taken for sequencing was peripheral blood. The CDR3 loop reads CASSLSLQGNTGELFF. The nucleotide sequence reads TGTGCCAGCAGTTTAAGTCTACAGGGGAACACCGGGGAGCTGTTTTTT.